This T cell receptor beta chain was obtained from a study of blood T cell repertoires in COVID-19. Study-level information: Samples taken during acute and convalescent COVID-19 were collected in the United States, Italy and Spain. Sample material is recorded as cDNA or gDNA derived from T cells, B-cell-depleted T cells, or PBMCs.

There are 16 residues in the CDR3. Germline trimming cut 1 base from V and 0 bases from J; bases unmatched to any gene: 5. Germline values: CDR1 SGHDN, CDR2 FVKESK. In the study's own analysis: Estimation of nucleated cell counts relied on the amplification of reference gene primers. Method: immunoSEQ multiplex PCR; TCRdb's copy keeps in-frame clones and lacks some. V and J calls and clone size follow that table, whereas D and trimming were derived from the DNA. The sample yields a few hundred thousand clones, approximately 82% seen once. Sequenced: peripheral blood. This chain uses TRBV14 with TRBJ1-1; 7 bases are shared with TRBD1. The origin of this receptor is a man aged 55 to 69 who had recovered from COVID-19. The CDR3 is CASSQGQGGMNTEAFF. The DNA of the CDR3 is TGTGCCAGCAGCCAAGGACAGGGCGGGATGAACACTGAAGCTTTCTTT.